This T cell receptor beta chain originates from a study of identical twins. MiXCR, run by TCRdb on the 5' RACE reads, gives a single entry per CDR3 protein. The sample has roughly 690,000 distinct CDR3 sequences; around 20% are singletons. This clonotype was observed a handful of times. The length of the CDR3 is 13 residues. V was pared by 6 bases and J by 4 bases, with 6 bases of the junction left unmatched. Per germline, CDR1 DFQATT and CDR2 SNEGSKA (reference sequence). The same sample was also used in a study of T cells expressing NK-cell markers.

Sequencing was carried out using PBMCs. This chain connects TRBV20-1 to TRBJ2-7; 10 positions agree with TRBD1. This receptor was identified in a woman under 30 in good health. The CDR3, as DNA: TGCAGTGCCCCGGACAGGGGGAAATACGAGCAGTACTTC. This encodes CSAPDRGKYEQYF.